The clone carrying this TCR beta chain was picked up a small number of times. The germline gives CDR1 MNHNS, CDR2 SASEGT. The V and J ends lost 4 bases and 0 bases respectively, with 3 bases between them. This CDR3 comprises 12 residues. One entry per CDR3 protein results from TCRdb running MiXCR on the RT-PCR reads. The sample shows more than 550,000 distinct CDR3 sequences, 12% to 15% of them seen only once. The gene calls are TRBV6-1 and TRBJ1-1; D is uncertain. Source material: memory CD4+ T cells from blood. The receptor's source is a female donor in good health, serving as a healthy control. The CDR3, as DNA: TGTGCCAGCAGTGCGGTGAACACTGAAGCTTTCTTT. It codes for CASSAVNTEAFF.